These T cell receptor beta chains were read from a single sample in a study of shared clonotypes between healthy human individuals. Generated by immunoSEQ multiplex PCR, the TCRdb table keeps only in-frame clones and is missing some. In the table there are 2 million or so clones, roughly 94% of which are singletons. The sequencing input was naive CD4+ T cells sorted from blood. The receptors stem from a man younger than 30 in good health. Each CDR3 is given with its conserved first and last residue. A D gene is named only where the DNA matches it firmly. Not every row has a clone size; where given, it reads once, few, many or a size class.

J: TRBJ2-5; V: TRBV2; size: -; D: -; CDR3: CASSEAPRGHGETQYF
J: TRBJ1-1; V: TRBV5-1; size: -; D: TRBD1; CDR3: CASSPGGPTEAFF
J: TRBJ2-3; V: TRBV7-2; size: -; D: -; CDR3: CASSLTSTTDTQYF
J: TRBJ2-3; V: TRBV6-5; size: -; D: -; CDR3: CASRGLKTDTQYF
J: TRBJ2-1; V: TRBV5-1; size: -; D: TRBD1; CDR3: CASSSSGTDYNEQFF
J: TRBJ1-1; V: TRBV7-9; size: once; D: -; CDR3: CASSWGGDTEAFF
J: TRBJ1-6; V: TRBV6-6; size: -; D: -; CDR3: CASRYTSAGGDSPLHF
J: TRBJ2-3; V: TRBV30; size: -; D: -; CDR3: CAWGSRTDTQYF
J: TRBJ1-1; V: TRBV5-1; size: -; D: -; CDR3: CASTRQGTNTEAFF
J: TRBJ2-5; V: TRBV6-6; size: -; D: -; CDR3: CASSFEETQYF
J: TRBJ2-2; V: TRBV5-1; size: -; D: TRBD1; CDR3: CASSGTGVPNTGELFF
J: TRBJ2-7; V: TRBV5-1; size: -; D: TRBD1; CDR3: CASSRGQINEQYF
J: TRBJ2-7; V: TRBV19; size: -; D: -; CDR3: CASSPLGGGGFEQYF
J: TRBJ2-1; V: TRBV4-1; size: -; D: -; CDR3: CASSPLPWNEQFF
J: TRBJ1-1; V: TRBV6-1; size: -; D: -; CDR3: CASSEAQGKAFF
J: TRBJ2-4; V: TRBV29-1; size: once; D: -; CDR3: CSVEDTSGLAKNIQYF
J: TRBJ1-4; V: TRBV29-1; size: -; D: -; CDR3: CSVTGQSNEKLFF
J: TRBJ1-5; V: TRBV15; size: -; D: -; CDR3: CATSSGGHIGPDQPQHF
J: TRBJ2-3; V: TRBV19; size: -; D: TRBD2; CDR3: CASSTTSGRANTQYF
J: TRBJ2-2; V: TRBV18; size: -; D: TRBD2; CDR3: CASSPEREGELFF
J: TRBJ2-5; V: TRBV7-2; size: -; D: -; CDR3: CASSPPLAQQETQYF
J: TRBJ2-1; V: TRBV11-2; size: -; D: TRBD2; CDR3: CASSPTGLAGGQGNEQFF
J: TRBJ1-5; V: TRBV7-2; size: -; D: -; CDR3: CASSSVVSNQPQHF
J: TRBJ2-2; V: TRBV14; size: -; D: -; CDR3: CASSHLDTGELFF
J: TRBJ2-7; V: TRBV2; size: -; D: -; CDR3: CASSGSAGLSGEQYF
J: TRBJ2-3; V: TRBV6-6; size: -; D: -; CDR3: CASSYGFSDTQYF
J: TRBJ2-1; V: TRBV7-2; size: -; D: -; CDR3: CASSANGYNEQFF
J: TRBJ1-2; V: TRBV5-4; size: -; D: -; CDR3: CASSLGETYGYTF
J: TRBJ2-7; V: TRBV28; size: -; D: -; CDR3: CASIGGVPYEQYF
J: TRBJ1-6; V: TRBV28; size: few; D: -; CDR3: CASSTNSPLHF
J: TRBJ2-1; V: TRBV5-4; size: -; D: -; CDR3: CASSLGGGSSYNEQFF
J: TRBJ1-2; V: TRBV7-3; size: once; D: TRBD1; CDR3: CASSSGQGYGYTF